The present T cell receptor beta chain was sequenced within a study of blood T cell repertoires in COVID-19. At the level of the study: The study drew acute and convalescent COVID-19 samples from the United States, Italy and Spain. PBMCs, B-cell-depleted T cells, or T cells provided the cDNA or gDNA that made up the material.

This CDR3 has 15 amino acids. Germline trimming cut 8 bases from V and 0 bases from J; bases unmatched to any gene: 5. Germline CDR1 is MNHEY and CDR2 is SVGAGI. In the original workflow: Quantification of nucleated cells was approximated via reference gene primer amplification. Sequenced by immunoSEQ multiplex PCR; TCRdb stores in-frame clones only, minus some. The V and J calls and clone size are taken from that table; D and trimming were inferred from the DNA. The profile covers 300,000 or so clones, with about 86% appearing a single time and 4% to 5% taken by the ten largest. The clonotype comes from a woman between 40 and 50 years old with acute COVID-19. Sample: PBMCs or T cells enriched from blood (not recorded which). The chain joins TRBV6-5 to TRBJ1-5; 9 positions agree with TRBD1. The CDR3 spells CASGQGSDSNQPQHF. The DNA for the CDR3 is TGTGCCAGCGGACAGGGGAGTGATAGCAATCAGCCCCAGCATTTT.